This T cell receptor (beta chain) was recovered during a study of T cell responses to AZD1222 COVID-19 vaccine. The data were produced by immunoSEQ multiplex PCR, yet TCRdb's version contains in-frame clones alone and is incomplete. The sample lists hundreds of thousands of clones; more than 85% were seen once. A note on this clone: The target antigen is unknown.

CDR3 length: 14 amino acids. CDR1 and CDR2 (germline): MGHRA, YSYEKL. Trimming took 0 bases from V and 15 from J, leaving 18 bases between them. Study-wide points: It should be noted that donors were predominantly white British and more often female, and clonal diversity was possibly underestimated. Repertoire samples came only from after the peak T cell response. Spike-specific TCR breadth and depth went up after people got two AZD1222 doses. At 160-218 and 743-854, vaccine-associated CD4 TCRs were dominant, and they spanned spike.

The sequenced sample was peripheral blood, obtained on day 0 of MenACWY control vaccination. The V gene is TRBV4-1, the J gene TRBJ2-1; no clear D gene. The TCR sequence derives from an adult in good health. The CDR3 here is CASSQDPEDFPPFF. CDR3 DNA: TGCGCCAGCAGCCAAGATCCCGAGGATTTCCCACCGTTCTTC.